This T cell receptor (beta chain) was recovered during a study of CD4+ T cells in melanoma. This clone showed up just a few times. The table came from immunoSEQ multiplex PCR; TCRdb's copy has only in-frame clones and leaves some out. The sample has more than 15,000 clones; approximately 79% are singletons. Germline loops: CDR1 MNHEY, CDR2 SMNVEV (reference sequence). This CDR3 has 13 residues. The V and J ends lost 6 bases and 1 base respectively, with 9 bases between them. The chain employs TRBV27 and TRBJ1-2; D uncertain. The sequence was obtained from a human donor with melanoma. Sequences were obtained from cells from a culture (not recorded whether cultured in vitro). In DNA form, the CDR3 reads TGTGCCAGCAGCCGGACGGTTAACTATGGCTACACCTTC. This codes for CASSRTVNYGYTF.